These 14 T cell receptor beta chains share one sample of origin, sequenced in a study of blood T cell repertoires in COVID-19. The repertoire was sequenced with immunoSEQ multiplex PCR; TCRdb's copy has only in-frame clones and lacks some. The sample lists hundreds of thousands of clones; about four fifths were seen once. The sample consisted of PBMCs or T cells enriched from blood (not recorded which). Receptors originate from a woman aged 45-59 years who had been exposed to COVID-19.

This chain uses TRBV19 with TRBJ1-1; TRBD1 is a possible D gene (5 bases). The CDR3 is made up of 13 amino acids. Deletions cut 3 bases from V and 2 bases from J, with 7 bases between. The germline CDR1 and CDR2 sequences are LNHDA and SQIVND (reference sequence). The CDR3 loop reads CASSMDINTEAFF. CDR3 bases: TGTGCCAGTAGTATGGACATTAACACTGAAGCTTTCTTT.

The rearrangement links TRBV10-1 to TRBJ1-3; D uncertain. V gave up 4 bases and J gave up 1 base, with 5 bases separating them. The CDR3 runs 13 residues. From germline, CDR1 is WNHNN and CDR2 SYGVQD (reference sequence). The DNA of the CDR3 is TGCGCCAGCAGTGGAGGGTCTGGAAACACCATATATTTT. Its protein is CASSGGSGNTIYF.

The chain combines TRBV2 with TRBJ2-5; D might be TRBD2 (5 bases). The CDR3 length is 12 residues. Germline assignment: CDR1 SNHLY and CDR2 FYNNEI. Trimming took off 8 bases at V and 5 bases at J, with 12 bases between the two ends. The CDR3 loop is CASLKEAETQYF. In DNA form, the CDR3 reads TGTGCCAGCTTGAAGGAGGCGGAGACCCAGTACTTC.

The rearrangement joins TRBV7-2 to TRBJ1-5; TRBD1 agrees at 12 bases. Germline trimming cut 3 bases from V and 4 bases from J; bases unmatched to any gene: 7. CDR1 and CDR2 (germline): SGHTA, FQGNSA. This CDR3 has 17 residues. CDR3 sequence (DNA): TGTGCCAGCAGCTTGGGACAGGGGGCAATAAGTAATCAGCCCCAGCATTTT. This encodes CASSLGQGAISNQPQHF.

V and J are TRBV4-1 and TRBJ1-3; D is unresolved. V lost 0 bases to trimming and J lost 8 bases, with 11 bases between them. The CDR3 contains 14 residues. Germline V lookup: CDR1 MGHRA, CDR2 YSYEKL. The CDR3 spells CASSQERRGDTIYF. The CDR3, as DNA: TGCGCCAGCAGCCAAGAGCGGAGAGGAGACACCATATATTTT.

This chain uses TRBV5-1 with TRBJ1-1, with a possible D match to TRBD1 (6 bases). The germline V and J ends were trimmed by 0 bases and 0 bases, with 12 bases remaining between them. CDR1 is SGHRS and CDR2 is YFSETQ in the germline V gene. The CDR3 has 16 residues. The CDR3 DNA sequence: TGCGCCAGCAGCTTGGGTCAGGGGTTCATGAACACTGAAGCTTTCTTT. As protein: CASSLGQGFMNTEAFF.

This chain uses TRBV5-1 with TRBJ2-7; no definite D call. CDR3 length equals 14 residues. Germline-derived CDR1 and CDR2 are SGHRS and YFSETQ. Trimming pared 3 bases from V and 0 bases from J, leaving 10 bases between. The CDR3 protein is CASSSREISYEQYF. CDR3 bases: TGCGCCAGCAGCTCCCGAGAGATCTCCTACGAGCAGTACTTC.

This chain links TRBV11-2 with TRBJ1-1, with a weak D call TRBD1 (5 bases). Trimming stripped 0 bases from V and 8 bases from J, with 19 bases between. The CDR3 runs to 16 residues. In germline, CDR1 is SGHAT, CDR2 FQNNGV. The CDR3 sequence: CASSLDGVVGGREAFF. The CDR3 DNA sequence: TGTGCCAGCAGCTTAGATGGCGTGGTGGGGGGTAGGGAAGCTTTCTTT. The variable domain in full, with the rest retrieved from reference TRBV11-2 and TRBJ1-1, is EAGVAQSPRYKIIEKRQSVAFWCNPISGHATLYWYQQILGQGPKLLIQFQNNGVVDDSQLPKDRFSAERLKGVDSTLKIQPAKLEDSAVYLCASSLDGVVGGREAFFGQGTRLTVV.

This chain joins TRBV7-6 and TRBJ1-4; the D is unclear. This CDR3 contains 14 residues. CDR1 SGHVS and CDR2 FNYEAQ come from the germline V gene. V lost 5 bases and J lost 0, with 7 bases in between. DNA for the CDR3: TGTGCCAGCAGCCCAGTTTCAACTAATGAAAAACTGTTTTTT. Residues: CASSPVSTNEKLFF.

The V call is TRBV19, the J call TRBJ2-1, with a possible D match to TRBD2 (6 bases). Between the trimmed V and J ends, which lost 5 bases and 9 bases, there was a span of 23 bases. The CDR3 consists of 16 residues. CDR1 and CDR2 (germline): LNHDA, SQIVND (reference sequence). CDR3 sequence: CASSVHSKSWGGEQFF. CDR3 DNA: TGTGCCAGTAGTGTACATAGCAAAAGTTGGGGAGGTGAGCAGTTCTTC. The whole variable domain, remainder taken from reference TRBV19 and TRBJ2-1, is DGGITQSPKYLFRKEGQNVTLSCEQNLNHDAMYWYRQDPGQGLRLIYYSQIVNDFQKGDIAEGYSVSREKKESFPLTVTSAQKNPTAFYLCASSVHSKSWGGEQFFGPGTRLTVL.

The chain couples TRBV12-3 or TRBV12-4 to TRBJ1-2, with TRBD1 as a possible D gene (6 bases). The ends were cut back, 5 bases at V and 5 bases at J, with 9 bases in the middle. The CDR3 has 12 residues. The DNA for the CDR3 is TGTGCCAGCAGTCGGACAGTTTATGGCTACACCTTC. Residues: CASSRTVYGYTF.

In its sample, this clone was seen a few times. The chain employs TRBV3-1 (or the pseudogene TRBV3-2) and TRBJ2-1, with 8 bases fitting TRBD2. The junction had 6 bases not matched to a gene; V was cut back by 4 bases and J by 7 bases. The CDR3 has 14 amino acids. Germline values: CDR1 LGHDT, CDR2 YNNKEL (reference sequence). The DNA of the CDR3 is TGTGCCAGCAGCCGCCGGGGGGGCGGGAATGAGCAGTTCTTC. Its protein is CASSRRGGGNEQFF.

The chain combines TRBV11-2 with TRBJ2-1; TRBD1 aligns across 8 bases. The CDR3 has 14 amino acids. Germline assignment: CDR1 SGHAT and CDR2 FQNNGV. The junction had 11 bases not matched to a gene; V was cut back by 4 bases and J by 12 bases. In DNA form, the CDR3 reads TGTGCCAGCAGCTCAGCGGCGGGACAGGTCGGGCAGTTCTTC. Protein sequence: CASSSAAGQVGQFF.

The V gene is TRBV18, the J gene TRBJ1-1; 9 bases are a match to TRBD1. Germline lookup yields CDR1 KGHSH and CDR2 LQKENI. The CDR3 spans 16 residues. J was trimmed by 2 bases and V by 6 bases; bases with no gene match: 10. CDR3 sequence: CASSPDRGAYNTEAFF. CDR3 coding DNA: TGTGCCAGCTCCCCTGACAGGGGGGCCTACAACACTGAAGCTTTCTTT.